These 19 T cell receptor beta chains were all obtained from the same sample, sequenced in a study of T cell repertoires in cytomegalovirus infection. In TCRdb, the reads were re-called with MiXCR into one record per CDR3 protein. The table shows 640,000 or so distinct CDR3 sequences, with roughly 30% occurring only once. For these TCRs, the target antigens are not known. The specimen was cultured PBMCs, collected from culture after CMV antigen stimulation. The receptors come from a human donor in good health (CMV status not recorded). Some clones in this sample may be carry-over from other donors' samples.

This clonotype was seen repeatedly, ten times or more. This rearrangement joins TRBV7-8 to TRBJ2-3; TRBD1 might be the D (5 bases). This CDR3 contains 14 residues. The V end was cut by 7 bases, the J end by 0 bases, with 11 bases between. Germline CDR1 SGHVS, CDR2 FQNEAQ. The CDR3 coding sequence is TGTGCCAGCAAATCCGGACATAGCACAGATACGCAGTATTTT. Its translation: CASKSGHSTDTQYF.

This clonotype was seen more than once but under ten times. The V gene is TRBV7-2, the J gene TRBJ2-5, with no clear D. Looked up from germline, CDR1 is SGHTA and CDR2 is FQGNSA. The CDR3 covers 13 residues. V gave up 6 bases and J gave up 5 bases, with 13 bases separating them. CDR3 protein: CASSQPRLETQYF. The CDR3 nucleotides are TGTGCCAGCAGTCAACCCCGATTGGAGACCCAGTACTTC. Drawing the rest from reference TRBV7-2 and TRBJ2-5, the complete variable domain is GAGVSQSPSNKVTEKGKDVELRCDPISGHTALYWYRQSLGQGLEFLIYFQGNSAPDKSGLPSDRFSAERTGGSVSTLTIQRTQQEDSAVYLCASSQPRLETQYFGPGTRLLVL.

V gene TRBV12-3 or TRBV12-4 combines with J gene TRBJ2-2, with a tentative D call TRBD1 (6 bases). The CDR3 length is 16 residues. Trimming stripped 6 bases from V and 4 bases from J, with 18 bases between. The CDR3 is CASSAAGTPLTGELFF. CDR3 coding DNA: TGTGCCAGCAGCGCCGCCGGGACACCACTCACCGGGGAGCTGTTTTTT.

This clonotype was counted ten times or more. V is TRBV12-3 or TRBV12-4 and J is TRBJ2-7, with D maybe TRBD1 (5 bases). Trimming pared 5 bases from V and 3 bases from J, leaving 17 bases between. This CDR3 is built from 15 residues. The CDR3 sequence is CASSGRRQGNYEQYF. The DNA for the CDR3 is TGTGCCAGCAGTGGTCGCCGCCAGGGAAACTACGAGCAGTACTTC.

This clonotype occurred many times. The chain has TRBV7-2 and TRBJ1-5; D remains unclear. The germline gives CDR1 SGHTA, CDR2 FQGNSA. CDR3 length: 16 residues. Trimming left V 1 base short and J 1 base short, with 11 bases between. CDR3 sequence reads: CASSLVAGGSNQPQHF. CDR3 nucleotides: TGTGCCAGCAGCTTAGTGGCGGGCGGGAGCAATCAGCCCCAGCATTTT.

The rearrangement uses TRBV12-3 or TRBV12-4 and TRBJ1-6, with D possibly matching TRBD1 (5 bases). With 6 bases removed from V and 13 bases from J, the gap between germline ends came to 16 bases. The CDR3 extends over 13 amino acids. CDR3 coding DNA: TGTGCCAGCAGCGCCAGTGGGGGGGGGCCCCTCCACTTT. Its translation: CASSASGGGPLHF.

Many counts were recorded for this clonotype. The genes are TRBV6-1 and TRBJ2-6, with 7 nucleotides matching TRBD1. This CDR3 is 15 amino acids long. V lost 6 bases, J lost 4 bases, and 6 bases stayed unmatched. Germline CDR1 is MNHNS and CDR2 is SASEGT. CDR3 DNA sequence: TGTGCCAGCAGCGAAACAGGGGCCGGGGCCAACGTCCTGACTTTC. Residues: CASSETGAGANVLTF.

V is TRBV6-2 or TRBV6-3 and J is TRBJ1-6; the D is unclear. V gave up 6 bases and J gave up 0 bases, with 9 bases separating them. The CDR3 runs to 15 residues. Germline values: CDR1 MNHEY, CDR2 SVGEGT. CDR3 coding DNA: TGTGCCAGCAGGACCGGGAGCTCCTATAATTCACCCCTCCACTTT. Protein: CASRTGSSYNSPLHF.

CDR3 coding DNA: TGCAGTCTCAGCGGGGGGGAGGGGGAAAAACTGTTTTTT. Translating gives CSLSGGEGEKLFF. J is TRBJ1-4 and V is TRBV20-1; a weak D match, TRBD1 (5 bases). From germline, CDR1 is DFQATT and CDR2 SNEGSKA (reference sequence). This CDR3 has 13 amino acids. Trimming left V 8 bases short and J 8 bases short, with 18 bases between.

The chain carries TRBV7-6 and TRBJ2-3; D is undetermined. V was pared by 0 bases and J by 7 bases, with 2 bases between. This CDR3 has 11 residues. Germline V gene data show CDR1 as SGHVS and CDR2 as FNYEAQ. This chain's CDR3 is CASSLAHTQYF. The CDR3 coding sequence is TGTGCCAGCAGCTTAGCCCATACGCAGTATTTT.

A few counts support this clonotype. This chain joins TRBV6-1 and TRBJ2-1; D remains ambiguous. In germline, CDR1 is MNHNS, CDR2 SASEGT. The V gene lost 0 bases and the J gene lost 3 bases, with 9 bases spanning the gap. CDR3 length equals 15 residues. The CDR3 DNA reads as TGTGCCAGCAGTGAAGCGGTCGGTTTCTACAATGAGCAGTTCTTC. Translated: CASSEAVGFYNEQFF.

This chain uses TRBV7-8 with TRBJ2-5; D remains ambiguous. The germline V and J ends were trimmed by 5 bases and 2 bases, with 12 bases remaining between them. Per the germline V gene, CDR1 is SGHVS and CDR2 is FQNEAQ. The CDR3 loop spans 14 amino acids. CDR3 region: CASSHRAPQETQYF. The CDR3 DNA reads as TGTGCCAGCAGCCATCGGGCACCGCAAGAGACCCAGTACTTC.

V usage is TRBV12-3 or TRBV12-4 and J usage is TRBJ1-6; TRBD1 agrees at 7 bases. V gave up 8 bases and J gave up 8 bases; unmatched junction bases: 6. The CDR3 has 13 amino acids. The CDR3 DNA sequence: TGTGCCAGCGGGATTCAGGGGGATTCACCCCTCCACTTT. Its translation: CASGIQGDSPLHF.

This chain links TRBV10-3 with TRBJ2-7; no definite D call. This CDR3 spans 13 amino acids. Germline-derived CDR1 and CDR2 are ENHRY and SYGVKD. The V gene lost 3 bases and the J gene lost 0 bases, with 6 bases spanning the gap. CDR3 loop: CAISDRLSYEQYF. CDR3 bases: TGTGCCATCAGTGACCGTCTCTCCTACGAGCAGTACTTC.

This clonotype was observed many times. For the CDR3, the DNA is TGTGCCAGCAGTCCGGATAGACTTTCCTACGAGCAGTACTTC. The encoded protein is CASSPDRLSYEQYF. The chain joins TRBV6-6 to TRBJ2-7; D is uncertain. The CDR3 is 14 amino acids. Between the trimmed V and J ends, which lost 5 bases and 1 base, there was a span of 12 bases. Germline V gene data show CDR1 as MNHNY and CDR2 as SVGAGI (reference sequence).

The chain recombines TRBV29-1 with TRBJ2-1; no clear D gene. The V gene's germline CDR1 is SQVTM and CDR2 ANQGSEA. V was trimmed by 7 bases and J by 4 bases, leaving 11 bases between them. The CDR3 is 12 residues long. In DNA form, the CDR3 reads TGCAGCGAGGTGACACCGTACAATGAGCAGTTCTTC. This sequence encodes CSEVTPYNEQFF.

This chain connects TRBV10-2 to TRBJ2-1; D may match TRBD1 or TRBD2 (6 bases each). The ends were cut back, 4 bases at V and 7 bases at J, with 14 bases in the middle. This CDR3 contains 14 residues. The germline CDR1 and CDR2 sequences are WSHSY and SAAADI. CDR3 amino acids: CASSAAGAGNEQFF. The CDR3 DNA reads as TGCGCCAGCAGTGCCGCAGGGGCGGGAAATGAGCAGTTCTTC.

The rearrangement uses TRBV11-3 and TRBJ2-1, with TRBD2 matching over 12 bases. CDR1 SGHNT and CDR2 YENEEA come from the germline V gene. The CDR3 runs 14 residues. V was clipped by 6 bases and J by 6 bases; unmatched bases: 3. DNA for the CDR3: TGTGCCAGCAGGGTGACTAGCGGGAGCAATGAGCAGTTCTTC. Protein sequence: CASRVTSGSNEQFF.

The rearrangement joins TRBV24-1 to TRBJ2-7, with D perhaps TRBD2 (6 bases). The germline CDR1 and CDR2 sequences are KGHDR and SFDVKD. Trimming cost V 11 bases and J 2 bases, with 15 bases left between them. The CDR3 extends over 13 amino acids. Here the CDR3 reads CAKAPGLAYEQYF. DNA of the CDR3: TGTGCCAAAGCACCGGGACTGGCCTACGAGCAGTACTTC.